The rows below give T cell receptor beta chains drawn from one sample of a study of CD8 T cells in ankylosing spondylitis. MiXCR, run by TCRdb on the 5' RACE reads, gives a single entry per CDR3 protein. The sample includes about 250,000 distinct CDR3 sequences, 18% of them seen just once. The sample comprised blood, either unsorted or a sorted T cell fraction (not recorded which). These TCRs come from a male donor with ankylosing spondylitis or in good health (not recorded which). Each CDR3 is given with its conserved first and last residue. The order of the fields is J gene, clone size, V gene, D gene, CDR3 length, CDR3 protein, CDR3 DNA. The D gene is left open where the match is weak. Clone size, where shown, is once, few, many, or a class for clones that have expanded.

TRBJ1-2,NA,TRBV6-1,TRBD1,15,CASRAGQGAAYGYTF,TGTGCCAGCAGGGCCGGACAGGGGGCGGCCTATGGCTACACCTTC
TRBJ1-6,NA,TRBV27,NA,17,CASSTAPATSYNSPLHF,TGTGCCAGCAGTACCGCGCCTGCGACATCGTATAATTCACCCCTCCACTTT
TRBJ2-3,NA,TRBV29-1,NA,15,CSVDSGQGFSDTQYF,TGCAGCGTTGACTCGGGCCAGGGATTCTCAGATACGCAGTATTTT
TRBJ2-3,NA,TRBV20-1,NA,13,CSAPQSSTDTQYF,TGCAGTGCTCCGCAAAGTAGCACAGATACGCAGTATTTT
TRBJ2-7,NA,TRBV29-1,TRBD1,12,CSAEQGAREQYF,TGCAGCGCCGAACAGGGGGCGCGGGAGCAGTACTTC
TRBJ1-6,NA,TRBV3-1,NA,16,CASSQDSGSYNSPLHF,TGTGCCAGCAGCCAAGATTCCGGGTCCTATAATTCACCCCTCCACTTT
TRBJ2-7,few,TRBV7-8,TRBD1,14,CASILGGASYEQYF,TGTGCCAGCATCCTAGGGGGCGCGTCCTACGAGCAGTACTTC
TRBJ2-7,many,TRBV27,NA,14,CASSGGRTTYEQYF,TGTGCCAGCAGTGGGGGGAGGACTACCTACGAGCAGTACTTC
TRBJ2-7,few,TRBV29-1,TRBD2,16,CSVEFASGTVFYEQYF,TGCAGCGTTGAATTCGCTAGCGGGACGGTTTTCTACGAGCAGTACTTC
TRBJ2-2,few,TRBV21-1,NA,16,CASSKQGRRCTGELFF,TGTGCCAGCAGCAAACAAGGCAGGAGGTGCACCGGGGAGCTGTTTTTT
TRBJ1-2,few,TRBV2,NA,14,CASSEDREGWGYTF,TGTGCCAGCAGTGAAGACAGGGAAGGATGGGGCTACACCTTC
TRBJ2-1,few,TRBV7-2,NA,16,CASSSPTAENYNEQFF,TGTGCCAGCAGCTCGCCTACAGCGGAAAACTACAATGAGCAGTTCTTC
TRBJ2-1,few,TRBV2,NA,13,CASSDTGFGEQFF,TGTGCCAGCAGTGATACGGGTTTCGGTGAGCAGTTCTTC
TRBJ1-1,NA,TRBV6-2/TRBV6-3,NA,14,CASRTDGGTAEAFF,TGTGCCAGCAGAACGGACGGAGGAACGGCCGAAGCTTTCTTT